The T cell receptor (beta chain) described here comes from a study of blood T cell repertoires in COVID-19. Across the study: Samples representing acute and convalescent COVID-19 were sourced from the United States, Italy and Spain. Sources were T cells, B-cell-depleted T cells, or PBMCs; the material itself was cDNA or gDNA.

The method was immunoSEQ multiplex PCR; TCRdb's version includes in-frame clones alone and lacks a portion of them. The sample contains about 300,000 clones, approximately 84% of which appear only once. Germline V gene data show CDR1 as SGHAT and CDR2 as FQNNGV. The CDR3 extends over 16 amino acids. The J segment lost 2 bases and the V segment lost 4 bases, leaving 9 bases of the junction unmatched. The TCR originated in a human donor with COVID-19, enrolled during active disease. The donor label of this sample is uncertain. Sequenced material: peripheral blood. V usage is TRBV11-2 and J usage is TRBJ2-7, with 9 bases matching TRBD1. CDR3: CASSSRTGAITYEQYF. Written as DNA, the CDR3 is TGTGCCAGCAGCTCACGGACAGGGGCCATCACCTACGAGCAGTACTTC.